This T cell receptor (beta chain) was documented in a study of control samples from healthy donors and cancer patients. V lost 4 bases, J lost 2 bases, and 12 bases lay in between. CDR3 length: 15 residues. The germline CDR1 and CDR2 sequences are MNHEY and SVGAGI. Profiled with immunoSEQ multiplex PCR; TCRdb holds only in-frame clones, not every one. The repertoire holds about 94,000 clones, 86% seen once, with around 1.3% in the top ten. The chain has TRBV6-5 and TRBJ1-3; D is possibly TRBD1 (5 bases). This TCR was sampled from a woman between 45 and 65 years old in good health. The sequencing sample was made of blood. CDR3 DNA: TGTGCCAGCAGTTCCTCTGGAGGGGCTGGAAACACCATATATTTT. This gives the protein CASSSSGGAGNTIYF.